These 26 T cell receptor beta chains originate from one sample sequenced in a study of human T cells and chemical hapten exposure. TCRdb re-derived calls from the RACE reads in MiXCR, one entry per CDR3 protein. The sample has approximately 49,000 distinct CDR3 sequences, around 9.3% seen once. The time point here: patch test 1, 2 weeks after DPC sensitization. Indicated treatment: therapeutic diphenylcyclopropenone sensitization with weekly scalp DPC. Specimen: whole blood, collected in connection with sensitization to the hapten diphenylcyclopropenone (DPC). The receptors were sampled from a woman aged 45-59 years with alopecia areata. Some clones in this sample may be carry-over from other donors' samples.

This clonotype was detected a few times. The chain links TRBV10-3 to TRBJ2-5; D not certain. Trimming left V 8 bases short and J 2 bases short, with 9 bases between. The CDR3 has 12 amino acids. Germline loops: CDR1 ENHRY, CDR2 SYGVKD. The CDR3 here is CAISKGQETQYF. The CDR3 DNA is TGTGCCATCTCCAAAGGGCAAGAGACCCAGTACTTC.

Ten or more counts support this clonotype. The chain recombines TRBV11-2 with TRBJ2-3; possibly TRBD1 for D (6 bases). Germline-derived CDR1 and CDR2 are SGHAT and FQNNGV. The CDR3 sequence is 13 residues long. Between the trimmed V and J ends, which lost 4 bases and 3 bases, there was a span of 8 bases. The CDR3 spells CASSSGQTDTQYF. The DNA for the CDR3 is TGTGCCAGCAGCTCCGGACAGACAGATACGCAGTATTTT.

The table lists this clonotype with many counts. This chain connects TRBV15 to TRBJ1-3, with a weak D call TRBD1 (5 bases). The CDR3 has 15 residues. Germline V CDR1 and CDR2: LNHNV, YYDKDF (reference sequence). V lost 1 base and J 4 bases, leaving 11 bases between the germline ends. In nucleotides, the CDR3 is TGTGCCACCAGCAGAGCAGGGCCAGGGGGAAACACCATATATTTT. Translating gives CATSRAGPGGNTIYF.

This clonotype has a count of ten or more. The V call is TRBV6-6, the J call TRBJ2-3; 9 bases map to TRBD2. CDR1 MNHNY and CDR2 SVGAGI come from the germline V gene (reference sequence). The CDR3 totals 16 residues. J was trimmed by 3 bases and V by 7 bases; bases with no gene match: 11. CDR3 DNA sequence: TGTGCCAGCACCCCCACTCGCGGGAGGGGAACAGATACGCAGTATTTT. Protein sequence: CASTPTRGRGTDTQYF.

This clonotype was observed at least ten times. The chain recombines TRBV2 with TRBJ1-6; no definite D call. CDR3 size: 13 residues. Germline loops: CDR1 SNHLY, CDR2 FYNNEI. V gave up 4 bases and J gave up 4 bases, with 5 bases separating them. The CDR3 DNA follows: TGTGCCAGCAGTGGGGATTATAATTCACCCCTCCACTTT. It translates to CASSGDYNSPLHF.

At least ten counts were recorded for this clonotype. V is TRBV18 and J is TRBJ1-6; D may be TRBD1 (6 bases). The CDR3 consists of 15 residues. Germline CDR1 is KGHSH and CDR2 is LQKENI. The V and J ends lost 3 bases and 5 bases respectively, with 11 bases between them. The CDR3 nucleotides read TGTGCCAGCTCACCTACCGGACAGAATAATTCACCCCTCCACTTT. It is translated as CASSPTGQNNSPLHF.

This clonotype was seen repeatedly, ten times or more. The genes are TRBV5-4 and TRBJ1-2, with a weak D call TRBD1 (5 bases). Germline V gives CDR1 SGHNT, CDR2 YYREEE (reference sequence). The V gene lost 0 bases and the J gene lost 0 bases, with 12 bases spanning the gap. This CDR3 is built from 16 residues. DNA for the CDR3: TGTGCCAGCAGCTTGGTTAGATCCAGGGCTAACTATGGCTACACCTTC. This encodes CASSLVRSRANYGYTF.

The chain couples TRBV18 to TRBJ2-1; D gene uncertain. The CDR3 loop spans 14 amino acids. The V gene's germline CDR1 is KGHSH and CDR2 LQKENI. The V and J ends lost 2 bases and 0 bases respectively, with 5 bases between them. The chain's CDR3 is CASSPAASYNEQFF. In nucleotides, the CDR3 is TGTGCCAGCTCACCAGCCGCCTCCTACAATGAGCAGTTCTTC. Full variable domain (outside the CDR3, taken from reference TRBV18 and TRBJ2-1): NAGVMQNPRHLVRRRGQEARLRCSPMKGHSHVYWYRQLPEEGLKFMVYLQKENIIDESGMPKERFSAEFPKEGPSILRIQQVVRGDSAAYFCASSPAASYNEQFFGPGTRLTVL.

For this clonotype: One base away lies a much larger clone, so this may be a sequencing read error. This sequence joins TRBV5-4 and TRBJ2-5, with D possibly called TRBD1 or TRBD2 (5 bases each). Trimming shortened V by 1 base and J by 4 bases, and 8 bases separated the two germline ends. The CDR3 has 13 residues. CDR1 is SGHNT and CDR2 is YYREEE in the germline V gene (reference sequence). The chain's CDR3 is CASSLRGRETQYF. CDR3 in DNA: TGTGCCAGCAGCTTGCGGGGCAGAGAGACCCAGTACTTC.

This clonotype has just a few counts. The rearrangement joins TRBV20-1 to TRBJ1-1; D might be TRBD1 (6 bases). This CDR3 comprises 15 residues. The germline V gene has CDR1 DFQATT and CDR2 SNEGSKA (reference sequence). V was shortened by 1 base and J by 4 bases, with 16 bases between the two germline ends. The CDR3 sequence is CSARGPIGGSTEAFF. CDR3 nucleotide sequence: TGCAGTGCTAGAGGTCCCATAGGGGGGTCCACTGAAGCTTTCTTT.

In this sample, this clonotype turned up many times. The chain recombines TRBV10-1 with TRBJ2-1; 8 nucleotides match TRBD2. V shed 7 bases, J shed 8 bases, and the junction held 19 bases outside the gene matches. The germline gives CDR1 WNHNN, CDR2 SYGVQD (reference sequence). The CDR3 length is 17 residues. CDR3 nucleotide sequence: TGCGCCAGCAACTCAGGTACTAGCGGAACAAACAGGGATGAGCAGTTCTTC. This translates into CASNSGTSGTNRDEQFF.

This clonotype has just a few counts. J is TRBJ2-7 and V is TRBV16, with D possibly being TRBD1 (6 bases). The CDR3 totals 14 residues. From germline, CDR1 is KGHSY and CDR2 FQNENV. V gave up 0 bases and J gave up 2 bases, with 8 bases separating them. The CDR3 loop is CASSQSGQTYEQYF. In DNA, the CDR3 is TGTGCCAGCAGCCAATCGGGACAAACCTACGAGCAGTACTTC.

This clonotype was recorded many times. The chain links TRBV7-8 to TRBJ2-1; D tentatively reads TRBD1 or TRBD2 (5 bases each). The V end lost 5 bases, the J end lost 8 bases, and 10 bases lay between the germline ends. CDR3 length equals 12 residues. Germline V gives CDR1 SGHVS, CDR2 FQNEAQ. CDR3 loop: CASSRDGDEQFF. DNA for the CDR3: TGTGCCAGCAGCCGGGACGGGGATGAGCAGTTCTTC. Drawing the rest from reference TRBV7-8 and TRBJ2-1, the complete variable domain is GAGVSQSPRYKVAKRGQDVALRCDPISGHVSLFWYQQALGQGPEFLTYFQNEAQLDKSGLPSDRFFAERPEGSVSTLKIQRTQQEDSAVYLCASSRDGDEQFFGPGTRLTVL.

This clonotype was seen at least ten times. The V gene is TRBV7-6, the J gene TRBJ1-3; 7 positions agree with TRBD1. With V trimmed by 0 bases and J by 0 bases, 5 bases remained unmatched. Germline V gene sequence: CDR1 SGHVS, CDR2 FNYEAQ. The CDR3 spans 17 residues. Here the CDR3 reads CASSLAPGQHSGNTIYF. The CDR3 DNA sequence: TGTGCCAGCAGCTTAGCGCCGGGACAGCACTCTGGAAACACCATATATTTT.

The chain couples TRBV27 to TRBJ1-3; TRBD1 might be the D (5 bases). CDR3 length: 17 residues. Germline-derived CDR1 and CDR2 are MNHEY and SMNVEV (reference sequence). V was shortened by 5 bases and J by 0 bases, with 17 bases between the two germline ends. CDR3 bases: TGTGCCAGCAGTGGAAACATTGGGGGGATCTCTGGAAACACCATATATTTT. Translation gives CASSGNIGGISGNTIYF.

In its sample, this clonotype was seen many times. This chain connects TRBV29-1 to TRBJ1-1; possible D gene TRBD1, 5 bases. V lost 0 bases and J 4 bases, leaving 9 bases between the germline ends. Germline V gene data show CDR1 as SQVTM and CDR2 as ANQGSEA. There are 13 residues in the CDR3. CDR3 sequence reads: CSVEDRGGTEAFF. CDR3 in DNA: TGCAGCGTTGAAGATCGGGGGGGCACTGAAGCTTTCTTT.

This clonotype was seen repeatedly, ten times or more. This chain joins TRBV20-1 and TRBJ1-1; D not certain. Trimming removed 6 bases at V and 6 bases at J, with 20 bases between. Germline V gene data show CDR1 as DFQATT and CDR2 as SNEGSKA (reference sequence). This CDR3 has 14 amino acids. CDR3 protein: CSAYPVGVFSEAFF. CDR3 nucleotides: TGCAGTGCCTACCCGGTCGGGGTTTTTTCTGAAGCTTTCTTT.

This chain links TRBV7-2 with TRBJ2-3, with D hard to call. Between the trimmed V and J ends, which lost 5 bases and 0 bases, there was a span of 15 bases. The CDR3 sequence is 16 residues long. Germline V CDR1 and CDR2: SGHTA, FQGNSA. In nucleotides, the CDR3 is TGTGCCAGCAGCAAAGACACCAGCCAAAGCACAGATACGCAGTATTTT. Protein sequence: CASSKDTSQSTDTQYF.

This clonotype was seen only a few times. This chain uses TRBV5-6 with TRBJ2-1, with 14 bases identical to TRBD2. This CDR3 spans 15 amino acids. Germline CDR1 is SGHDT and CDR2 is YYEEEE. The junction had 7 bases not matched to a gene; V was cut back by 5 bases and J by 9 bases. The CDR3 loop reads CASREGLAGESEQFF. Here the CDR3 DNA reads TGTGCCAGCAGAGAGGGACTAGCGGGAGAATCTGAGCAGTTCTTC.

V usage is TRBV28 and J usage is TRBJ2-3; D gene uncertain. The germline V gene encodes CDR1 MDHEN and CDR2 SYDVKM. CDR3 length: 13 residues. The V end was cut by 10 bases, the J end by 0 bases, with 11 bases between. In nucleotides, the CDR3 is TGTGCCATATATGAACCCAGCACAGATACGCAGTATTTT. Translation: CAIYEPSTDTQYF.

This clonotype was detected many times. The CDR3 bases are TGTGCCAGCAGTACGCTCAGGGATTCACCCCTCCACTTT. Translated, it gives CASSTLRDSPLHF. This rearrangement joins TRBV6-5 to TRBJ1-6; D possibly corresponds to TRBD1 (5 bases). The CDR3 is 13 amino acids. The germline V and J ends were trimmed by 5 bases and 8 bases, with 10 bases remaining between them. Germline values: CDR1 MNHEY, CDR2 SVGAGI.

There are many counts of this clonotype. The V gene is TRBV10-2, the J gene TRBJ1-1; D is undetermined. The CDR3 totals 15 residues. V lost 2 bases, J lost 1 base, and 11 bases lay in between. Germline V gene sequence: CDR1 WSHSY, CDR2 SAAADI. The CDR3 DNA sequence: TGCGCCAGCAGTGAGCGTGGTCGGGCGAACACTGAAGCTTTCTTT. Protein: CASSERGRANTEAFF.

The DNA of the CDR3 is TGTGCCAGCAGTTATGGAGGGACCGGGGAGCTGTTTTTT. Translation: CASSYGGTGELFF. The rearrangement uses TRBV6-2 or TRBV6-3 and TRBJ2-2; TRBD2 might be the D (6 bases). The germline V gene encodes CDR1 MNHEY and CDR2 SVGEGT. This CDR3 contains 13 residues. The ends were cut back, 3 bases at V and 5 bases at J, with 7 bases in the middle.

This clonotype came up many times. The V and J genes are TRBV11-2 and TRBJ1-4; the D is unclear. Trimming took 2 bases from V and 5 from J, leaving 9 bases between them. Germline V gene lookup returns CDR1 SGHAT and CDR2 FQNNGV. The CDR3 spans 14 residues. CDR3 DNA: TGTGCCAGCAGCTTAAGGTTGCACAATGAAAAACTGTTTTTT. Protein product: CASSLRLHNEKLFF.

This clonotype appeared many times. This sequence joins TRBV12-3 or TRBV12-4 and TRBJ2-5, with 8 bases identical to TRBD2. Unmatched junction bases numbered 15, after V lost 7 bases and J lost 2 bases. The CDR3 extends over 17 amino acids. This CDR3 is CASTVGGGSGTQETQYF. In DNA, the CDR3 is TGTGCCAGCACCGTCGGCGGCGGTAGCGGGACTCAAGAGACCCAGTACTTC.

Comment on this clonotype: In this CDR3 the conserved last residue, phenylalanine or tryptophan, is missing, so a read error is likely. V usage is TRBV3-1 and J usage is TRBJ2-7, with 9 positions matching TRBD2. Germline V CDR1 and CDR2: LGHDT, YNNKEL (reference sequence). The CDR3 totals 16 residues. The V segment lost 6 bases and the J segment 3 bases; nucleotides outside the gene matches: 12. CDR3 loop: CASSSRKRAGGYEQYY. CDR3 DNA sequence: TGTGCCAGCAGTAGTAGGAAGCGAGCGGGGGGCTACGAGCAGTACTAC.